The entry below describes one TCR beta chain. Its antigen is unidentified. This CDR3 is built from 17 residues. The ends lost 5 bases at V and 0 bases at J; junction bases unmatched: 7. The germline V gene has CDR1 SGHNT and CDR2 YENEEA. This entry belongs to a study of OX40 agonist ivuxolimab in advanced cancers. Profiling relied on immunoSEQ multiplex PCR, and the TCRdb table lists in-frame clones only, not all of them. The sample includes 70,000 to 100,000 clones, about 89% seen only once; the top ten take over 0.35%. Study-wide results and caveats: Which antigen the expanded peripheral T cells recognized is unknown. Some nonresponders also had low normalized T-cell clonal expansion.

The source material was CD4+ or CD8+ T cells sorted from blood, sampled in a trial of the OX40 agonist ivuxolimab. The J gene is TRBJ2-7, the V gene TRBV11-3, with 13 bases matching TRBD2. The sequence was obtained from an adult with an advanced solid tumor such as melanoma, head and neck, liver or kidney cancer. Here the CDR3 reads CASSRTSGGRSSYEQYF. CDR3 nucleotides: TGTGCCAGCAGCCGGACTAGCGGGGGCCGGAGCTCCTACGAGCAGTACTTC.